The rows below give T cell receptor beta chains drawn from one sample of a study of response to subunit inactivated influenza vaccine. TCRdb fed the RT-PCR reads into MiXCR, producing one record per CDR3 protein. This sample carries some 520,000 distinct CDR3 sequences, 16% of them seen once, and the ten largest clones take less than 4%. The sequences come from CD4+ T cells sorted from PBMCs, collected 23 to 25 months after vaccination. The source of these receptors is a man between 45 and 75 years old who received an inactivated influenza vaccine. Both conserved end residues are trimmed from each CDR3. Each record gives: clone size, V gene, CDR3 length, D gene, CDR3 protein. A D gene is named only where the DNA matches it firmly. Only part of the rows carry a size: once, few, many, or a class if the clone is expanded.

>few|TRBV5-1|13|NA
ASSLGRSGKNIQY
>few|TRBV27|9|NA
ASSRGGAQY
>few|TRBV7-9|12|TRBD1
ASSLGFLRGEQY
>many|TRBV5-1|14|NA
ASSLEGTRNTGELF
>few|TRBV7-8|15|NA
ASSFGYDRVYNYGYT
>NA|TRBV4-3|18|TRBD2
ASSQDRLAVLSGSYNEQF
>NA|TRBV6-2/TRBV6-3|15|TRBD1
ASRPTLGQAITYEQY
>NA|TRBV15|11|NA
ATSGGVEETQY
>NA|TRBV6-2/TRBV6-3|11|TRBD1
ASRGGQSTEAF
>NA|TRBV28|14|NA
ASSLTGPMNTGELF
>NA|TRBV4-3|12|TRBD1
ASSQTGGEETQY
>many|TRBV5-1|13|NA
ASSLRQDYTGELF
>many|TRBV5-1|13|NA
ASGAAGHRTDTQY
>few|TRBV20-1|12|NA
SALLGAYTGELF
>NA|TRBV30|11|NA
AWTERGTDTQY
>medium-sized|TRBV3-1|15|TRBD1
ASSQEMTGASYNEQF
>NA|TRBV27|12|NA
ASSSQGISYEQY
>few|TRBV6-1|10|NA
ASSEATYEQY
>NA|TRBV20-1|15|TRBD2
SAKGTSGSSSYNEQF
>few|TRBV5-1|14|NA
ASSLAPGVTYNEQF
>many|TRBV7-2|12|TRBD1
ASSLGRTGYEQY
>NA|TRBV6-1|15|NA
ASRETAYGVFSYEQY
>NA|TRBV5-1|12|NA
ASSLGGMDQPQH
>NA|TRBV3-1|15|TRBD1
ASSQVVFGQGINEQF